This T cell receptor beta chain was documented in a study of blood T cell repertoires in COVID-19. Turning to the study itself: Acute and convalescent COVID-19 specimens originated in the United States, Italy and Spain. The cDNA or gDNA used as material had been derived from T cells, B-cell-depleted T cells, or PBMCs.

This clone has only a few counts. Authors' data handling: Estimation of nucleated cell counts relied on the amplification of reference gene primers. Method: immunoSEQ multiplex PCR; TCRdb's copy keeps in-frame clones and lacks some. That table furnishes V, J and clone size, whereas the DNA furnished D and trimming. The repertoire holds about 120,000 clones, with 60% to 85% as singletons. CDR1 is MNHEY, CDR2 SVGAGI, per germline. Unmatched junction bases numbered 7, after V lost 6 bases and J lost 3 bases. The CDR3 consists of 15 residues. V usage is TRBV6-5 and J usage is TRBJ2-7; 11 positions match TRBD2. This clonotype originated in a man between 65 and 85 years old with acute or convalescent COVID-19. Sequencing was performed on peripheral blood. The chain's CDR3 is CASSLTSGTIYEQYF. CDR3 bases: TGTGCCAGCAGCCTGACTAGCGGGACGATCTACGAGCAGTACTTC.